This T cell receptor (beta chain) was documented in a study of glioma-infiltrating T cells after dendritic cell vaccination. About the study: Samples are from glioblastoma patients in Phase I and II dendritic cell vaccine trials. Autologous tumor lysate-pulsed dendritic cell vaccination was given between about 2003 and 2013. General observations from the study: No direct clonality-survival link was found; a diverse polyclonal response may matter.

Produced via immunoSEQ multiplex PCR; TCRdb's table is partial and in-frame only. The sample contains 90,000 or so clones, about 83% of which appear only once. With 3 bases removed from V and 1 base from J, the gap between germline ends came to 7 bases. Per germline, CDR1 SQVTM and CDR2 ANQGSEA. This CDR3 is built from 12 residues. This clone was detected only once. Its antigen is unknown. Isocitrate dehydrogenase mutation was absent in all glioblastoma patients. The source of this sequence is a human donor with glioblastoma. The chain has TRBV29-1 and TRBJ2-7, with D unresolved. Sequenced material: blood, taken before dendritic cell vaccination. CDR3 nucleotides: TGCAGCGTTGAGAGTAGTTCCTACGAGCAGTACTTC. Its protein is CSVESSSYEQYF.